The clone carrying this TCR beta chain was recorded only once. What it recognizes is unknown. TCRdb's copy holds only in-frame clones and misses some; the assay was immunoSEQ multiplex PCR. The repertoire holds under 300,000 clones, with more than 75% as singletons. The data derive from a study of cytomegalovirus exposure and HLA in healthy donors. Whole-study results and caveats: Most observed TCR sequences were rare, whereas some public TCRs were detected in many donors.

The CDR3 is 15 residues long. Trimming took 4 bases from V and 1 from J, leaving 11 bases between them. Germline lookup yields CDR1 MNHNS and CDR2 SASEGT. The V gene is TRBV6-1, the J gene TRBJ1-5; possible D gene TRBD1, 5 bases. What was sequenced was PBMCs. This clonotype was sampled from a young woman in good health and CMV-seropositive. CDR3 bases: TGTGCCAGCAGTGCGACAGACCCGAGCAATCAGCCCCAGCATTTT. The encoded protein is CASSATDPSNQPQHF.